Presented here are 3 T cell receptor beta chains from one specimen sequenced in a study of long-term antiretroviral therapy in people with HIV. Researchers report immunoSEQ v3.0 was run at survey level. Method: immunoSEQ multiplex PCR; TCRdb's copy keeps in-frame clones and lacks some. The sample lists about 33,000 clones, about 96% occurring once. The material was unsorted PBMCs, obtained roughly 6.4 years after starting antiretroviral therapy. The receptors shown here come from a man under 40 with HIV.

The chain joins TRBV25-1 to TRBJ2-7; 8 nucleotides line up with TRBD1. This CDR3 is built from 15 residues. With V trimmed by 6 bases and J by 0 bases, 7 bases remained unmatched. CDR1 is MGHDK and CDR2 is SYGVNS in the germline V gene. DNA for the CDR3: TGTGCCAGCAGACCGGGACAGGAACCCTCCTACGAGCAGTACTTC. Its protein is CASRPGQEPSYEQYF.

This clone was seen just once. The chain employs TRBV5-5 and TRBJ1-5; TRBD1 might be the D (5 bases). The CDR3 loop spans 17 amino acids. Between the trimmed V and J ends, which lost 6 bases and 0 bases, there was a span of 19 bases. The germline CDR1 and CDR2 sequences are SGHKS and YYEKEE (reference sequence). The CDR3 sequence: CASTLLGGDFSNQPQHF. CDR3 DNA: TGTGCCAGCACGCTGTTGGGGGGGGACTTTAGCAATCAGCCCCAGCATTTT.

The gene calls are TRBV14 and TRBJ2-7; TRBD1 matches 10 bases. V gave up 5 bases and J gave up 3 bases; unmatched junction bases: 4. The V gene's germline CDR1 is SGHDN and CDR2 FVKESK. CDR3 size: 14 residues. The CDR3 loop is CASSSRDRGYEQYF. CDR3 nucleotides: TGTGCCAGCAGCTCACGGGACAGGGGCTACGAGCAGTACTTC.